The clone carrying this T cell receptor beta chain showed up just a few times. The CDR3 extends over 11 amino acids. The germline V gene has CDR1 MNHEY and CDR2 SMNVEV (reference sequence). V was clipped by 7 bases and J by 0 bases, with 3 bases between them. The data derive from a study of identical twins. TCRdb re-called the 5' RACE reads with MiXCR, one entry per CDR3 protein. This repertoire shows more than 1.5 million distinct CDR3 sequences, about 30% found once; its top ten account for 0.25% to 0.3%. The sequence was collected from a newborn girl in good health. This sequence joins TRBV27 and TRBJ1-1; D unresolved. Sequencing was performed on cord blood. This CDR3 reads CASKVNTEAFF. CDR3 nucleotides: TGTGCCAGCAAGGTGAACACTGAAGCTTTCTTT.